This TCR beta chain was profiled in a study of cytomegalovirus exposure and HLA in healthy donors. Overall study findings and caveats: It was taken for granted in presence/absence analyses that sequencing depth across donors was roughly uniform. In a later analysis, TCR beta V- and J-gene trimming was associated with a missense DCLRE1C variant. Rarity held for most TCR sequences, but there were some public TCRs that occurred in many donors.

Healthy donors of bone marrow made up the group. Remarks on this clone: What it binds is unknown.

In germline, CDR1 is MNHNY, CDR2 SVGAGI (reference sequence). This CDR3 has 12 residues. The V gene lost 2 bases and the J gene lost 7 bases, with 9 bases spanning the gap. Use of 60 Vbeta and 13 Jbeta primers characterized the PCR. Only in-frame clones appear in the TCRdb table, and some are missing; sequencing was by immunoSEQ multiplex PCR. Here the sample spans tens of thousands of clones, approximately 79% being singletons. J is TRBJ2-7 and V is TRBV6-6; D uncertain. The sequence was collected from a man aged 25 to 40 in good health and CMV-seronegative. The sample consisted of PBMCs. CDR3 DNA sequence: TGTGCCAGCAGTTACCAAACGCGAGAGCAGTACTTC. Its translation is CASSYQTREQYF.